One sample yielded the 17 T cell receptor beta chains listed below, sequenced in a study of blood T cells in healthy people across ages. Together with a sample-barcoded 5' primer, a J-beta primer mix was included in a second PCR lasting roughly 6 to 12 cycles. TCRdb re-called the 5' RACE reads with MiXCR, one entry per CDR3 protein. The table records 2 million or so distinct CDR3 sequences, around half of them present only once. The sequencing sample was made of blood. The receptors come from a woman aged 40 to 50 in good health.

This clonotype was seen only a few times. This chain joins TRBV7-9 and TRBJ2-1; D remains unclear. V lost 11 bases, J lost 10 bases, and 12 bases lay in between. Germline V lookup: CDR1 SEHNR, CDR2 FQNEAQ (reference sequence). The CDR3 is 10 residues long. CDR3 sequence (DNA): TGTGCCCTGGATTCGGGCGAGCAGTTCTTC. It translates to CALDSGEQFF.

V usage is TRBV7-2 and J usage is TRBJ2-3; the D gene is possibly TRBD2 (5 bases). Trimming pared 1 base from V and 2 bases from J, leaving 10 bases between. Germline CDR1 reads SGHTA; CDR2 reads FQGNSA. The CDR3 consists of 15 residues. In DNA, the CDR3 is TGTGCCAGCAGCTTAGGGACTCTATACACAGATACGCAGTATTTT. Encoded protein: CASSLGTLYTDTQYF.

The chain uses TRBV28 and TRBJ2-3; 9 nucleotides line up with TRBD1. CDR3 length equals 15 residues. Germline lookup yields CDR1 MDHEN and CDR2 SYDVKM. The V segment lost 2 bases and the J segment 10 bases; nucleotides outside the gene matches: 10. The CDR3 is CASSLPGQGRGAQYF. As DNA, the CDR3 is TGTGCCAGCAGTTTACCGGGACAGGGAAGAGGCGCGCAGTATTTT.

This clonotype was detected once. The genes are TRBV20-1 and TRBJ2-1, with D hard to call. This CDR3 is 14 amino acids long. The V gene's germline CDR1 is DFQATT and CDR2 SNEGSKA (reference sequence). V gave up 1 base and J gave up 7 bases, with 14 bases separating them. The CDR3 nucleotides read TGCAGTGCTAGAGGGGTTAGCAGAATAAATGAGCAGTTCTTC. It is translated as CSARGVSRINEQFF.

The gene calls are TRBV7-2 and TRBJ2-1; a possible D gene is TRBD2 (5 bases). The CDR3 extends over 12 amino acids. Trimming stripped 3 bases from V and 15 bases from J, with 15 bases between. CDR1 is SGHTA and CDR2 is FQGNSA in the germline V gene. The CDR3 coding sequence is TGTGCCAGCAGCTTTTATGCGGGCAATATGTTCTTC. Its translation: CASSFYAGNMFF.

The chain links TRBV4-2 to TRBJ2-4; D is unclear. V dropped 0 bases and J dropped 0 bases, with 6 bases sitting between them. The CDR3 length is 15 residues. Germline CDR1 reads LGHNA; CDR2 reads YNFKEQ. The chain's CDR3 is CASSQERGAKNIQYF. The CDR3 coding sequence is TGTGCCAGCAGCCAAGAGCGAGGAGCCAAAAACATTCAGTACTTC.

The chain uses TRBV3-1 and TRBJ2-3, with TRBD1 identical over 9 bases. V was clipped by 4 bases and J by 4 bases; unmatched bases: 6. CDR3 length: 15 amino acids. CDR1 and CDR2 (germline): LGHDT, YNNKEL (reference sequence). This CDR3 reads CASSRGTGRADTQYF. CDR3 bases: TGTGCCAGCAGCCGTGGGACAGGGAGGGCAGATACGCAGTATTTT.

In regard to this clonotype: This may be a read error: a much more frequent sequence differs by one nucleotide. The rearrangement joins TRBV29-1 to TRBJ1-4, with 9 bases aligning to TRBD1. V shed 6 bases and J 9 bases; nucleotides not matched to a gene: 5. CDR3 length: 12 amino acids. CDR1 is SQVTM, CDR2 ANQGSEA, per germline. The CDR3 DNA follows: TGCAGCGTCGGGACAGGGAGAAAAAAACTGTTTTTT. As protein: CSVGTGRKKLFF. Looking up the rest from reference TRBV29-1 and TRBJ1-4 gives the full variable domain: SAVISQKPSRDICQRGTSLTIQCQVDSQVTMMFWYRQQPGQSLTLIATANQGSEATYESGFVIDKFPISRPNLTFSTLTVSNMSPEDSSIYLCSVGTGRKKLFFGSGTQLSVL.

This clonotype was seen more than once but under ten times. The V gene is TRBV6-1, the J gene TRBJ2-7; 7 positions match TRBD2. The ends lost 7 bases at V and 2 bases at J; junction bases unmatched: 5. The CDR3 has 13 residues. Looked up from germline, CDR1 is MNHNS and CDR2 is SASEGT. The CDR3 here is CASNQRGPYEQYF. The DNA for the CDR3 is TGTGCCAGCAATCAGCGGGGACCCTACGAGCAGTACTTC.

The chain carries TRBV27 and TRBJ1-5, with 9 bases lining up with TRBD1. The CDR3 sequence is 16 residues long. Germline V gene lookup returns CDR1 MNHEY and CDR2 SMNVEV (reference sequence). The V gene end was trimmed by 5 bases and the J gene end by 2 bases; junction bases not matched to a gene: 7. The CDR3 DNA is TGTGCCAGCAGTACCGGGACAGGGATAGGCAATCAGCCCCAGCATTTT. Translating it yields CASSTGTGIGNQPQHF.

V and J are TRBV6-2 or TRBV6-3 and TRBJ2-5; D not certain. The CDR3 runs 13 residues. The V and J ends lost 6 bases and 5 bases respectively, with 13 bases between them. Germline lookup yields CDR1 MNHEY and CDR2 SVGEGT. CDR3: CASSRNLWETQYF. The CDR3 nucleotides are TGTGCCAGCAGCCGGAACCTCTGGGAGACCCAGTACTTC.

V and J are TRBV10-3 and TRBJ2-5; D tentatively fits TRBD1 or TRBD2 (5 bases each). The CDR3 length is 15 residues. Germline CDR1 is ENHRY and CDR2 is SYGVKD. V was shortened by 0 bases and J by 7 bases, with 15 bases between the two germline ends. In nucleotides, the CDR3 is TGTGCCATCAGTGAGTCGACTCGTAATGGGGGGACCCAGTACTTC. This translates into CAISESTRNGGTQYF.

This clonotype was picked up a small number of times. The J gene is TRBJ2-5, the V gene TRBV5-5; the match to TRBD1 covers 10 bases. The CDR3 has 15 amino acids. The V gene's germline CDR1 is SGHKS and CDR2 YYEKEE (reference sequence). The V and J ends lost 4 bases and 2 bases, in that order; junction bases with no gene match: 5. CDR3 nucleotides: TGTGCCAGCAGCGAGGGACAGGGGCAACAAGAGACCCAGTACTTC. It is translated as CASSEGQGQQETQYF. Full variable domain (remainder filled in from reference TRBV5-5 and TRBJ2-5): DAGVTQSPTHLIKTRGQQVTLRCSPISGHKSVSWYQQVLGQGPQFIFQYYEKEERGRGNFPDRFSARQFPNYSSELNVNALLLGDSALYLCASSEGQGQQETQYFGPGTRLLVL.

About this clonotype itself: The junction differs from germline at one of its ends, possibly a read error. The chain combines TRBV9 with TRBJ2-6; 8 bases fit TRBD2. There are 14 residues in the CDR3. Germline CDR1 and CDR2: SGDLS and YYNGEE. CDR3 DNA sequence: TGTGCCAGCAGCGTAGGAGCGGGGGCCAGCGTCCTGACTTTC. This encodes CASSVGAGASVLTF.

The chain uses TRBV7-2 and TRBJ2-5, with D perhaps matching TRBD2 (6 bases). The length of the CDR3 is 14 residues. Trimming took 7 bases from V and 5 from J, leaving 17 bases between them. CDR1 is SGHTA, CDR2 FQGNSA, per germline. The CDR3 is CASTTGGRSETQYF. The CDR3 DNA reads as TGTGCCAGCACCACCGGAGGGAGGAGCGAGACCCAGTACTTC.

This clonotype was detected a few times. The chain links TRBV20-1 to TRBJ2-7, with D possibly matching TRBD1 (6 bases). The germline V gene has CDR1 DFQATT and CDR2 SNEGSKA (reference sequence). The CDR3 loop spans 13 amino acids. Trimming removed 3 bases at V and 1 base at J, with 10 bases between. This CDR3 reads CSASTRGSYEQYF. The DNA of the CDR3 is TGCAGTGCTAGCACAAGGGGGTCCTACGAGCAGTACTTC.

V is TRBV7-9 and J is TRBJ2-5; the D is unclear. The DNA end favors TRBJ2-7, so the J call may be wrong. Germline V gene data show CDR1 as SEHNR and CDR2 as FQNEAQ (reference sequence). This CDR3 is built from 12 residues. The CDR3 DNA reads as TGTGCCAGCAGCCCGACGTATGCCGAGCAGTACTTC. Amino acids: CASSPTYAEQYF.